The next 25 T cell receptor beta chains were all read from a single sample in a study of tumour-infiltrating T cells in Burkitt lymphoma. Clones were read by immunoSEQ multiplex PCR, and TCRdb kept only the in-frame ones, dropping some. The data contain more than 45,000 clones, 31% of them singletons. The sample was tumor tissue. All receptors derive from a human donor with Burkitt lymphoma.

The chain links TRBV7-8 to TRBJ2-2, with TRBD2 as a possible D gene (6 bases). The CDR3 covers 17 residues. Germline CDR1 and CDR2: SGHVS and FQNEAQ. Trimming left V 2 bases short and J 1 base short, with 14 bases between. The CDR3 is CASSLLSGGGNTGELFF. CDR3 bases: TGTGCCAGCAGCTTATTGTCTGGGGGAGGGAACACCGGGGAGCTGTTTTTT. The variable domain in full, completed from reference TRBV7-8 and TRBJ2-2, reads GAGVSQSPRYKVAKRGQDVALRCDPISGHVSLFWYQQALGQGPEFLTYFQNEAQLDKSGLPSDRFFAERPEGSVSTLKIQRTQQEDSAVYLCASSLLSGGGNTGELFFGEGSRLTVL.

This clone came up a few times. CDR3 residues: CASSVGGSLIEQYF. Written as DNA, the CDR3 is TGTGCCAGCAGCGTAGGCGGCAGTTTAATTGAGCAGTACTTC. This chain connects TRBV9 to TRBJ2-7; D ambiguous. The CDR3 length is 14 residues. Germline CDR1 is SGDLS and CDR2 is YYNGEE. The V gene lost 0 bases and the J gene lost 7 bases, with 14 bases spanning the gap.

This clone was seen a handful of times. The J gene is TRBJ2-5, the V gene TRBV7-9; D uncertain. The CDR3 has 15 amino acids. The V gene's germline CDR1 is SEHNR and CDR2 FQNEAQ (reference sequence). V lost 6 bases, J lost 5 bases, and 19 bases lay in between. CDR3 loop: CASRRSRLLGETQYF. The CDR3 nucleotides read TGTGCCAGCAGGAGGTCGCGACTCCTCGGGGAGACCCAGTACTTC.

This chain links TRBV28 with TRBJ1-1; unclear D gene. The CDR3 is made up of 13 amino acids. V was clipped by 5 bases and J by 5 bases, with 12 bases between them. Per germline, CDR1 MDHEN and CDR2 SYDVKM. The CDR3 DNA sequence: TGTGCCAGCAGTATAGCGGGAACTACTGAAGCTTTCTTT. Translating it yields CASSIAGTTEAFF.

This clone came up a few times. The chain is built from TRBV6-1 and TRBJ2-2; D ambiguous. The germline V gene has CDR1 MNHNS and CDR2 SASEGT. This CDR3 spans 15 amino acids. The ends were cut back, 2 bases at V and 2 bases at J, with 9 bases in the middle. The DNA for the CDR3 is TGTGCCAGCAGTGAAAGAGCTTTAAACACCGGGGAGCTGTTTTTT. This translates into CASSERALNTGELFF.

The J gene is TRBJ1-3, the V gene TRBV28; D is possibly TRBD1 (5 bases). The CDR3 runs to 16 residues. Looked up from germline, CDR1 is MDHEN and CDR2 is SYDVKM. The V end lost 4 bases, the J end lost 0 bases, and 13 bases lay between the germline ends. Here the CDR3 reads CASSYPGRPSGNTIYF. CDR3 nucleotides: TGTGCCAGCAGTTACCCGGGACGGCCCTCTGGAAACACCATATATTTT.

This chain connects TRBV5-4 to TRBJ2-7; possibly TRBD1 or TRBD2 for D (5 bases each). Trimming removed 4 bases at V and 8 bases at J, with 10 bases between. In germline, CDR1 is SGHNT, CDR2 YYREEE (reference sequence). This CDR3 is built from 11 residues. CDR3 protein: CASSVPGQQYF. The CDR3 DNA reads TGTGCCAGCAGCGTCCCGGGACAGCAGTACTTC.

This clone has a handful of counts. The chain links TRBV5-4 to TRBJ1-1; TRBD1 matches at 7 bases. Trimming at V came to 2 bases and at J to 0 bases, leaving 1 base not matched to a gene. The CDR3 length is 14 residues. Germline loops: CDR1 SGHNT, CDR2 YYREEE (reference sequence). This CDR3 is CASSLQGMNTEAFF. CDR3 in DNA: TGTGCCAGCAGCTTACAGGGGATGAACACTGAAGCTTTCTTT.

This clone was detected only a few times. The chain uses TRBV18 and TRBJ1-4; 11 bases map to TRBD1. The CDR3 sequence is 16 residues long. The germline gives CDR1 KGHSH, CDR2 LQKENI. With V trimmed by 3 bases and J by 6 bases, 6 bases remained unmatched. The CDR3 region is CASSPRTGGMDEKLFF. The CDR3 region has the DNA TGTGCCAGCTCACCGAGGACAGGGGGCATGGATGAAAAACTGTTTTTT.

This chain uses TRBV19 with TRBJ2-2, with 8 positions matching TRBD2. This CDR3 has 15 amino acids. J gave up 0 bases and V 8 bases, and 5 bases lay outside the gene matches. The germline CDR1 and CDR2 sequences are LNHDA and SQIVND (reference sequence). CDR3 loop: CASSSGGTNTGELFF. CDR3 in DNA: TGTGCCAGTTCCTCGGGGGGGACGAACACCGGGGAGCTGTTTTTT.

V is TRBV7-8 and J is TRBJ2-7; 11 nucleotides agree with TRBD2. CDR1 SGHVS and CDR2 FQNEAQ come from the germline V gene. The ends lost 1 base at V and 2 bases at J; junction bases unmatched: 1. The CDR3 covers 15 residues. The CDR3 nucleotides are TGTGCCAGCAGCTTAGGACTAGCGGGAACCTACGAGCAGTACTTC. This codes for CASSLGLAGTYEQYF.

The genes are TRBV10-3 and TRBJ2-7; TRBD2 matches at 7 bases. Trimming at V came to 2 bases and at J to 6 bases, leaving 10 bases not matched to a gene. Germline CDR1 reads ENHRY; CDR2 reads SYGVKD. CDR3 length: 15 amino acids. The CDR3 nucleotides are TGTGCCATCAGTGAGAGGGGTGGGGCGGGGGTCGAGCAGTACTTC. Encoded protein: CAISERGGAGVEQYF.

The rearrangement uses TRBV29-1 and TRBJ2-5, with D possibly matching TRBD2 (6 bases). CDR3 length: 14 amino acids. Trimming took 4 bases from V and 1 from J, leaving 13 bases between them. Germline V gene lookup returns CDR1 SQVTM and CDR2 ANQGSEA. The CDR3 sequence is CSVAGLLGQETQYF. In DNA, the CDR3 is TGCAGCGTTGCGGGACTCCTGGGCCAAGAGACCCAGTACTTC.

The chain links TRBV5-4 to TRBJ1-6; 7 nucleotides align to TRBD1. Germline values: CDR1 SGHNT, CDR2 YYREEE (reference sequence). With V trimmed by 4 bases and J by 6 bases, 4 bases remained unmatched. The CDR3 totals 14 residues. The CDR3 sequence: CASSHTGVNSPLHF. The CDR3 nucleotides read TGTGCCAGCAGCCATACAGGGGTTAATTCACCCCTCCACTTT.

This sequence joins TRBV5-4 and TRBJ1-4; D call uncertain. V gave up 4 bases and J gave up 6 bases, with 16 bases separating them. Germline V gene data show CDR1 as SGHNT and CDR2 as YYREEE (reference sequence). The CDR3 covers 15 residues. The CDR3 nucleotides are TGTGCCAGCAGCCCCCACAAAGGGTTTGATGAAAAACTGTTTTTT. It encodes CASSPHKGFDEKLFF.

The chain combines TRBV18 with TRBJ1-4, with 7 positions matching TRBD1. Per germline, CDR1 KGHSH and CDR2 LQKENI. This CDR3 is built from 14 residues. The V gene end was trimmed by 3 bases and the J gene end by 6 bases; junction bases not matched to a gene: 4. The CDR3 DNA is TGTGCCAGCTCACCCCAGGGGGTGGATGAAAAACTGTTTTTT. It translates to CASSPQGVDEKLFF. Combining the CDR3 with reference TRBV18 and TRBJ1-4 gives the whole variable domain NAGVMQNPRHLVRRRGQEARLRCSPMKGHSHVYWYRQLPEEGLKFMVYLQKENIIDESGMPKERFSAEFPKEGPSILRIQQVVRGDSAAYFCASSPQGVDEKLFFGSGTQLSVL.

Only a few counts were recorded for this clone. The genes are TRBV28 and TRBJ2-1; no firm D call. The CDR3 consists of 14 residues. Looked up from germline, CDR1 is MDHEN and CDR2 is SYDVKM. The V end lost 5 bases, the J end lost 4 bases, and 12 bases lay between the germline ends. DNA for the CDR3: TGTGCCAGCAGTGCAAGGACGGCTTACAATGAGCAGTTCTTC. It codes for CASSARTAYNEQFF.

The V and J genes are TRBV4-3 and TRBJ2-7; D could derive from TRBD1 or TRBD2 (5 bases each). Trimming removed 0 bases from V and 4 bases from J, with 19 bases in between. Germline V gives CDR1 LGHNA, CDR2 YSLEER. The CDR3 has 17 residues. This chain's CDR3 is CASSQERASGYPYEQYF. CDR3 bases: TGCGCCAGCAGCCAAGAGCGGGCGTCAGGGTACCCTTACGAGCAGTACTTC.

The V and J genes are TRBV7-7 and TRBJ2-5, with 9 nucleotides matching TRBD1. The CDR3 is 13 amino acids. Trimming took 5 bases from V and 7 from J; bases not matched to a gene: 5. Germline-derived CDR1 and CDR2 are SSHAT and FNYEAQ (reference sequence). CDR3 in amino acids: CASSPDRGGTQYF. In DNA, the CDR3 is TGTGCCAGCAGCCCGGACAGGGGCGGGACCCAGTACTTC.

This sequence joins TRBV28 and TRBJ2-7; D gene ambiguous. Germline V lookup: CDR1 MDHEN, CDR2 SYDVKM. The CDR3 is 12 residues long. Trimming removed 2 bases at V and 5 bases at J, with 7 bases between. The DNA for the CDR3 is TGTGCCAGCAGTTTACCTACGAACGAGCAGTACTTC. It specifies CASSLPTNEQYF.

The CDR3: CASSPLGGAKNTEAFF. The CDR3, as DNA: TGTGCCAGCTCACCGTTGGGGGGTGCTAAGAACACTGAAGCTTTCTTT. The chain is built from TRBV18 and TRBJ1-1, with D perhaps TRBD1 (5 bases). Trimming stripped 3 bases from V and 1 base from J, with 15 bases between. The CDR3 is 16 residues long. Germline CDR1 is KGHSH and CDR2 is LQKENI.

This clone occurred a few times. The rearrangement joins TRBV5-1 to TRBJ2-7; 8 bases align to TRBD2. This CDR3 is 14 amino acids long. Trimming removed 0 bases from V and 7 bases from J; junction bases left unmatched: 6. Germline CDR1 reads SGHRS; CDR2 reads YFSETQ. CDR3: CASSLEGTSSEQYF. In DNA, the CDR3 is TGCGCCAGCAGCTTGGAGGGGACTAGTTCTGAGCAGTACTTC.

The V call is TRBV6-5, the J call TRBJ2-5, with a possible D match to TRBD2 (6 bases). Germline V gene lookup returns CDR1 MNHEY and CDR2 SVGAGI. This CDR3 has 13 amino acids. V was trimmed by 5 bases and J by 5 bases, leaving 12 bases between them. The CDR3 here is CASSRVGGETQYF. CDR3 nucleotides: TGTGCCAGCAGTCGGGTTGGGGGGGAGACCCAGTACTTC.

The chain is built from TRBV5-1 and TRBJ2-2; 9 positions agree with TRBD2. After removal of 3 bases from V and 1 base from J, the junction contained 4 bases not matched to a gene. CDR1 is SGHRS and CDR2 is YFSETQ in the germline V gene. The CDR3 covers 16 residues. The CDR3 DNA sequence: TGCGCCAGCAGCTCCGGGACTAGCAGGAACACCGGGGAGCTGTTTTTT. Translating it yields CASSSGTSRNTGELFF.

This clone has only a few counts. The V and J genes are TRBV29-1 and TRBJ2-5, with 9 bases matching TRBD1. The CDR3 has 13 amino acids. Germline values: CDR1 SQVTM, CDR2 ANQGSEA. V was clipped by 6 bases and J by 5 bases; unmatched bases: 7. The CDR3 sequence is CSVDRGGGETQYF. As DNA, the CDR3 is TGCAGCGTCGACAGGGGGGGAGGGGAGACCCAGTACTTC.